This T cell receptor (beta chain) was sequenced during a study of T cells in Graves' hyperthyroidism and ophthalmopathy. RNA transcripts served as the template for amplifying TCR beta CDR3 regions. TCR CDR3 regions were first amplified by RT-PCR with HTBI primers. A single record per CDR3 protein comes from TCRdb applying MiXCR to the multiplex PCR reads. The sample yields 280,000 or so distinct CDR3 sequences, approximately 14% seen once. There are many counts of this clonotype. The junction had 13 bases not matched to a gene; V was cut back by 5 bases and J by 1 base. Germline V gene lookup returns CDR1 MNHEY and CDR2 SMNVEV (reference sequence). The CDR3 runs 18 residues.

Sequencing was performed on blood. This sequence originates from a woman in her 50s with Graves' hyperthyroidism that later progressed to Graves' ophthalmopathy. The V gene is TRBV27, the J gene TRBJ2-1, with TRBD1 matching over 8 bases. The CDR3 sequence is CASSPTSPDRESYNEQFF. The CDR3 nucleotides read TGTGCCAGCAGTCCCACCTCCCCGGACAGGGAATCCTACAATGAGCAGTTCTTC.